Listed below are T cell receptor beta chains from one sample, sequenced in a study of cytomegalovirus exposure and HLA in healthy donors. Measured with immunoSEQ multiplex PCR; TCRdb has only the in-frame clones, and not every one. The table shows some 150,000 clones, with approximately 84% occurring only once. The sample consisted of PBMCs. Source of these receptors: a woman aged 45 to 65 in good health and CMV-seropositive. CDR3s include the opening cysteine and the closing phenylalanine or tryptophan. The order of the fields is D gene, V gene, clone size, J gene, CDR3 DNA, CDR3 protein. A D gene is named only where the DNA matches it firmly. Only part of the rows carry a size: once, few, many, or a class if the clone is expanded.

>NA|TRBV18|NA|TRBJ1-5
TGTGCCAGCTCACCAAAAGAAAGGGGTAGTCTTCAGCCCCAGCATTTT
CASSPKERGSLQPQHF
>TRBD2|TRBV18|NA|TRBJ2-3
TGTGCCAGCTCATCCGGGACTAGCGGCCGCACAGATACGCAGTATTTT
CASSSGTSGRTDTQYF
>TRBD2|TRBV6-4|NA|TRBJ2-1
TGTGCCAGCAGTGACCCGACTATAACCCCGGAGACTAGCGGGGGGGCTAGCAATGAGCAGTTCTTC
CASSDPTITPETSGGASNEQFF
>TRBD2|TRBV7-2|NA|TRBJ2-7
TGTGCCAGCAGCTCTACTAGCGGGCTAGCCTACGAGCAGTACTTC
CASSSTSGLAYEQYF
>TRBD2|TRBV2|NA|TRBJ2-1
TGTGCCAGCAGTACTAGCTTTGCGGGAGAGGAGCAGTTCTTC
CASSTSFAGEEQFF
>TRBD1|TRBV5-1|NA|TRBJ1-4
TGCGCCAGCAGCTTTGGGACAGGGGGCGCGAGAGAAAAACTGTTTTTT
CASSFGTGGAREKLFF
>NA|TRBV11-2|NA|TRBJ2-5
TGTGCCAGCAGCTCGGGACTTCCTCCGGGGGAGACCCAGTACTTC
CASSSGLPPGETQYF
>TRBD2|TRBV7-9|NA|TRBJ2-6
TGTTCCAGCAGCCTAGCGGGGGCTGGCTCTGGGGCCAACGTCCTGACTTTC
CSSSLAGAGSGANVLTF
>NA|TRBV5-1|once|TRBJ2-2
TGCGCCAGCAGCCCGTCCACACAGGGCACCGGGGAGCTGTTTTTT
CASSPSTQGTGELFF
>NA|TRBV11-1|NA|TRBJ2-5
TGTGCCAGCAGCTCTACCCGTCCCATGGCGGGATTTGGAGAGACCCAGTACTTC
CASSSTRPMAGFGETQYF
>TRBD1|TRBV7-6|NA|TRBJ2-7
TGTGCCAGCAGCTTGGGGACAGGGACCTACGAGCAGTACTTC
CASSLGTGTYEQYF
>TRBD1|TRBV10-3|NA|TRBJ1-2
TGTGCCATCAGTGAGAGGGACAGGGCTGGCTACACCTTC
CAISERDRAGYTF
>TRBD1|TRBV29-1|NA|TRBJ2-6
TGCAGCGTTGACGCAGGGGGCGGGTCTGGGGCCAACGTCCTGACTTTC
CSVDAGGGSGANVLTF
>NA|TRBV6-5|few|TRBJ1-1
TGTGCCAGCAGTTCCGGCAGGCGCACTGAAGCTTTCTTT
CASSSGRRTEAFF
>NA|TRBV4-2|NA|TRBJ1-6
TGTGCCAGCAGCCAAGACAGGGTGAATTCACCCCTCCACTTT
CASSQDRVNSPLHF
>NA|TRBV5-4|NA|TRBJ1-4
TGTGCCAGCAGCTACAGACAGTCCAATGAAAAACTGTTTTTT
CASSYRQSNEKLFF
>NA|TRBV6-5|NA|TRBJ1-1
TGTGCCAGCAGTGAAGGAGTCATCGGGACTGAAGCTTTCTTT
CASSEGVIGTEAFF